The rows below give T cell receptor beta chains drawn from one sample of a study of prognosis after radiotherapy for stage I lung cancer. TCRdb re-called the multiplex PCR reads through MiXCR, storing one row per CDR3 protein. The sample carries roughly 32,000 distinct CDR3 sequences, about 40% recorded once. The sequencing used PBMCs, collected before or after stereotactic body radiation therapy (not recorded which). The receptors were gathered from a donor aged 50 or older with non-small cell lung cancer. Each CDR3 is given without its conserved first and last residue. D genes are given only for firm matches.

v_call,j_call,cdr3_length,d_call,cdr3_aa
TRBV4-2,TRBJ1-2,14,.,ASSPKVRTANYGYT
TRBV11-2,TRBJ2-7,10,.,ASTGWGYEQY
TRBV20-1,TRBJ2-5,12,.,SARPRRGQETQY
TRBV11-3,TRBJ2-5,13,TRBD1,ASSPRTGADWTQY
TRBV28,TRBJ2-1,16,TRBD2,ASSDGDDGGSAYNEQF
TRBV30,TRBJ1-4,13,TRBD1,AWRDRVVVGGKLF
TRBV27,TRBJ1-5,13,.,ASRCTVVGDQPQH
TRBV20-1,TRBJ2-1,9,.,SAGVEALPF
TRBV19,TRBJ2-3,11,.,ASSIGAGDTQY
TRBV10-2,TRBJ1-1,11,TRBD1,ASRGTGNTEAF
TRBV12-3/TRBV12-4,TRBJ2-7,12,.,ASSVYPGGYEQY
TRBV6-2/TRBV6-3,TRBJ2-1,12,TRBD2,ASRPSGALLEQF
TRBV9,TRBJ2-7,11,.,ASSVALNYEQY
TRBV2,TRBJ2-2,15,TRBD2,ASSGSRSGIGTGELF
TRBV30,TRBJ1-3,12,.,AWSLTISGNTIY
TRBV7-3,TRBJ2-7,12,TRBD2,ASSPGGGGLEQY
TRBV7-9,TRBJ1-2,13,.,ASSSQQLHNYGYT
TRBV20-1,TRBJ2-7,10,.,SASPGANEQY
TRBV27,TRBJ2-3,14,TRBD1,ASSRPRDRWLDTQY
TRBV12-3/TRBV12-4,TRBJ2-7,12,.,ASSSLPAVYEKY
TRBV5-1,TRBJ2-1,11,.,ASSLPSYNEQF
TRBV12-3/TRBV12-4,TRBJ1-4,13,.,ASSLGPTLSEKLF
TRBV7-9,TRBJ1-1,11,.,ASSTTGNTEAF
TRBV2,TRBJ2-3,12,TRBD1,ASRPGQITDTQY
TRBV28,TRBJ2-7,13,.,ASNVKGGAGYEQY
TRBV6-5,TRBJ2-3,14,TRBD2,VSSYSLAGDTDTQY
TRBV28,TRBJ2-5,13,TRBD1,ASSLSGTGVETQY
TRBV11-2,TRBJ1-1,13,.,ASSLRRDSGTEAF
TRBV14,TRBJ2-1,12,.,ASSQGALYNEQF
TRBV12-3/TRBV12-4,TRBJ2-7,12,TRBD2,ASTPGLASYEQY
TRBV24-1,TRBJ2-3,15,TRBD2,ATSGGASGGAEDTQY
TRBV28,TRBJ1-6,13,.,ASSLMTSLWSPLH
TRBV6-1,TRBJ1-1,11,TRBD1,ASRRQGLTEAF
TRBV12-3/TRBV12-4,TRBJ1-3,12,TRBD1,ASSATGAGNTIY
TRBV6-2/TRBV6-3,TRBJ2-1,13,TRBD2,ASRQLAGSPNEQF
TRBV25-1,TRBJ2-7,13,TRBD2,ASSQRTSGTREQY
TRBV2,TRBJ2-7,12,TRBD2,ASRALAGKYEQY
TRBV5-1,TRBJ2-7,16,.,ASSFSYRTTGQSYEQY
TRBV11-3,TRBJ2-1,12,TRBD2,ASSPRGLADEQF
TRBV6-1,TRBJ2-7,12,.,ASTDRCRGYEQY
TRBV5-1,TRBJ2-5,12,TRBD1,ASRFGTVEETQY
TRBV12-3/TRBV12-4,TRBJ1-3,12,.,ASTKGAAGNTIY
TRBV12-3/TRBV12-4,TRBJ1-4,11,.,ASGTGGNEKLF
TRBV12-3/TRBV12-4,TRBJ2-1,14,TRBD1,ASRDETGDSGNEQF
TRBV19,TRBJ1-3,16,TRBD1,ASSTPRGQLFSGNTIY
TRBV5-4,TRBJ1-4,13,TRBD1,ASSLYRGTNEKLF
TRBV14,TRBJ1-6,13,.,ASSQVASFWSPLH
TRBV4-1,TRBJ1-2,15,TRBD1,ASSLSHTGGAGYGYT
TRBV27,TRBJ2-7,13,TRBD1,ASSFRQGSSYEQY
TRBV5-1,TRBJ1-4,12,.,ASSPGWGNEKLF
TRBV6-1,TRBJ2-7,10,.,ASNTGRGEQY
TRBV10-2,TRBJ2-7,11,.,ASSESPGREQY
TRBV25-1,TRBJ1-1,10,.,ASSDVLTEAF
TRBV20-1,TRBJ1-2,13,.,SALRPTGSNYGYT
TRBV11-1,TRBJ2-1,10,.,ASGRLGNEQF
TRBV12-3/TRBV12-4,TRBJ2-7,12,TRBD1,ARTNRGRDYEQY
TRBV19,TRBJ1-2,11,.,ASKDGRLYGYT
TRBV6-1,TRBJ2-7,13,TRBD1,ASSTRDRVTYEQY
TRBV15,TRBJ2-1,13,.,ATSMPGWNYNEQF
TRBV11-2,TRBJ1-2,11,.,ASSQDRLNGYT